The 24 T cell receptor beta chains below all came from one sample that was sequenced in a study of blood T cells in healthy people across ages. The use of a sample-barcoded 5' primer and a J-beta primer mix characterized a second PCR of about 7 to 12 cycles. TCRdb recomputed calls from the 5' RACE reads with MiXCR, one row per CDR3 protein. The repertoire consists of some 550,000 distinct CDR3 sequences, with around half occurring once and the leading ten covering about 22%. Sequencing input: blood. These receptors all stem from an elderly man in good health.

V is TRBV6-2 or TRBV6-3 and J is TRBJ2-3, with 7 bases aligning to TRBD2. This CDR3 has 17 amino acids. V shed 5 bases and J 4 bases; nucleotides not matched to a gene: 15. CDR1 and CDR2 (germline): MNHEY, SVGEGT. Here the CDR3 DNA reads TGTGCCAGCAGTACATTACGGCTAGCGGCGAATCCAGATACGCAGTATTTT. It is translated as CASSTLRLAANPDTQYF.

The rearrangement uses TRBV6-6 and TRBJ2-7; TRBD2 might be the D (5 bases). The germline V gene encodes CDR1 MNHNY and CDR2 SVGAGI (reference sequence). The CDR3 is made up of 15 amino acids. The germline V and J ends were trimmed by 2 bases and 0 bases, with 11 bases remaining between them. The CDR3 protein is CASSYTEDFSYEQYF. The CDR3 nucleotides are TGTGCCAGCAGTTACACGGAGGACTTCTCCTACGAGCAGTACTTC.

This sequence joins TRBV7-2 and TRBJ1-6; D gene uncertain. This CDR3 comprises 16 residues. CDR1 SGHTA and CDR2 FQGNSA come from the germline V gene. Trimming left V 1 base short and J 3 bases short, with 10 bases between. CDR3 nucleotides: TGTGCCAGCAGCTTAGGGGAAACCCTCTATAATTCACCCCTCCACTTT. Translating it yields CASSLGETLYNSPLHF.

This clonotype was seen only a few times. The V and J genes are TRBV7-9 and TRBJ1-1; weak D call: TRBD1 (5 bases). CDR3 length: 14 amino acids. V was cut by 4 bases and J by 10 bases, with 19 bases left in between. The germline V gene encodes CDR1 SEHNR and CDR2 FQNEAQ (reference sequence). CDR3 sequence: CASSSWDQVGGAFF. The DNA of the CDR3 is TGTGCCAGCAGCTCCTGGGACCAAGTGGGGGGAGCTTTCTTT.

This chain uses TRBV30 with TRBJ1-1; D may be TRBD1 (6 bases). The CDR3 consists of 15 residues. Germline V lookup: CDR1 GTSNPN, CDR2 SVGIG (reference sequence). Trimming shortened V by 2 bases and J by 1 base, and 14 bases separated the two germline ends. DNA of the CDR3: TGTGCCTGGAGTACATCCGGGACACGGAACACTGAAGCTTTCTTT. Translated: CAWSTSGTRNTEAFF.

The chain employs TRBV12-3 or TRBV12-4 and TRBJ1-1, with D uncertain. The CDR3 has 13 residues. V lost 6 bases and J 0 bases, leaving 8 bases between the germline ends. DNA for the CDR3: TGTGCCAGCAGCCCGGGTGTGAACACTGAAGCTTTCTTT. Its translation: CASSPGVNTEAFF.

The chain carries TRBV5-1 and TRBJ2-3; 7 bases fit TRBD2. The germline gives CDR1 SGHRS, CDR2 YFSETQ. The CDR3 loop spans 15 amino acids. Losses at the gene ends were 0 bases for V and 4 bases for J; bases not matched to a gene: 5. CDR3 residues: CASSLGRGFSDTQYF. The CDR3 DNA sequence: TGCGCCAGCAGCTTGGGGCGGGGGTTTTCAGATACGCAGTATTTT.

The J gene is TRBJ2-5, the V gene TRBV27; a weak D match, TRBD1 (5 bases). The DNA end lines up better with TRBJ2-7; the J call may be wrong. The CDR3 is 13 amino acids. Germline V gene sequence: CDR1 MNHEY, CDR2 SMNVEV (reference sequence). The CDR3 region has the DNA TGTGCCAGCAGTCCCCTCGACAGCTACGAGCAGTACTTC. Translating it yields CASSPLDSYEQYF.

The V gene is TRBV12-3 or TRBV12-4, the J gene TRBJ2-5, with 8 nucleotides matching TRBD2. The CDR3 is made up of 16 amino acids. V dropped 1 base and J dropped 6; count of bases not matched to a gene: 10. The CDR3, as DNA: TGTGCCAGCAGTTTAGAGGCGGGAGGCGTCGGTAAGACCCAGTACTTC. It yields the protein CASSLEAGGVGKTQYF.

CDR3 sequence: CASSASGPYNEQFF. In DNA form, the CDR3 reads TGTGCCAGCAGTGCTAGCGGGCCTTACAATGAGCAGTTCTTC. This rearrangement joins TRBV6-5 to TRBJ2-1, with 8 bases lining up with TRBD2. The CDR3 extends over 14 amino acids. With 5 bases clipped from V and 4 bases from J, the junction kept 4 bases outside the gene matches. Germline-derived CDR1 and CDR2 are MNHEY and SVGAGI.

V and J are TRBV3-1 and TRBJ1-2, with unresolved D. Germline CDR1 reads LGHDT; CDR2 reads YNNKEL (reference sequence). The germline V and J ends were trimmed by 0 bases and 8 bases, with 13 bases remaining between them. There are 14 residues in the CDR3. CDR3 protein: CASSQEVRIGGYTF. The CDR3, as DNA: TGTGCCAGCAGCCAAGAAGTCAGGATCGGGGGCTACACCTTC.

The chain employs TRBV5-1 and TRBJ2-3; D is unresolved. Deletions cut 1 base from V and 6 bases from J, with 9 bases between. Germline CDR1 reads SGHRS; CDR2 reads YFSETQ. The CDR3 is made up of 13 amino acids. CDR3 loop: CASSLPTRDTQYF. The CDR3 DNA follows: TGCGCCAGCAGCTTGCCGACTCGGGATACGCAGTATTTT.

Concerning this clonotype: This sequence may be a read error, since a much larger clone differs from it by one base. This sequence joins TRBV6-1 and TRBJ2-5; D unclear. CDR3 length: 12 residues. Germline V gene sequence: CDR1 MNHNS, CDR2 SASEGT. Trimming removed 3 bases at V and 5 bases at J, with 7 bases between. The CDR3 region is CASSDLGETQYF. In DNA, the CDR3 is TGTGCCAGCAGTGACCTCGGGGAGACCCAGTACTTC.

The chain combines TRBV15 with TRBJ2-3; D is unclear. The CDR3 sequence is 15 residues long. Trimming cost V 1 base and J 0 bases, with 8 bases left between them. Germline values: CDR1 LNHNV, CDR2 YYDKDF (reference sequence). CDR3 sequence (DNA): TGTGCCACCAGCAGAGCTGGAACAAGCACAGATACGCAGTATTTT. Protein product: CATSRAGTSTDTQYF.

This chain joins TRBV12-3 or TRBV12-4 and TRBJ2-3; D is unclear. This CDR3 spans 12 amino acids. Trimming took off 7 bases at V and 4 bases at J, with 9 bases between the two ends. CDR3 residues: CASMKWADTQYF. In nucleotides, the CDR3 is TGTGCCAGCATGAAGTGGGCAGATACGCAGTATTTT.

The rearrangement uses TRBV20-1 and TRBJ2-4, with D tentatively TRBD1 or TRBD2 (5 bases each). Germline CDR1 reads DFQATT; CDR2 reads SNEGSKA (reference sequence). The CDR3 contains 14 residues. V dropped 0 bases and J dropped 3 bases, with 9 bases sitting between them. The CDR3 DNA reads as TGCAGTGCTAGAGATATGGGGGACAAAAACATTCAGTACTTC. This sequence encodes CSARDMGDKNIQYF.

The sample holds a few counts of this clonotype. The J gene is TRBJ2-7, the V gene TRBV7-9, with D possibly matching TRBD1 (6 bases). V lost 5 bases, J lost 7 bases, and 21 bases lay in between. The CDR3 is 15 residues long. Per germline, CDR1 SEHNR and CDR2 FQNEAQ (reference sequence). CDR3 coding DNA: TGTGCCAGCAGCCCACGGGACATGCTTTTTGGGGAGCAGTACTTC. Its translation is CASSPRDMLFGEQYF.

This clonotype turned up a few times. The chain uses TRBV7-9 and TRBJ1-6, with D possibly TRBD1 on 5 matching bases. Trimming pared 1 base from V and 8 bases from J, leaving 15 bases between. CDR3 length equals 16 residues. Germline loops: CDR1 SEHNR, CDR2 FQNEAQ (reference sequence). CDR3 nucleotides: TGTGCCAGCAGCTTAGTGGGACTCCAAACCCATTCACCCCTCCACTTT. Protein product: CASSLVGLQTHSPLHF.

DNA for the CDR3: TGCGCCAGCAGCTCAGGACGGGGCTGTGGCTACACCTTC. Translating it yields CASSSGRGCGYTF. The rearrangement links TRBV5-1 to TRBJ1-2; tentative D call: TRBD1 (5 bases). In germline, CDR1 is SGHRS, CDR2 YFSETQ. The length of the CDR3 is 13 residues. Trimming took 3 bases from V and 7 from J, leaving 13 bases between them.

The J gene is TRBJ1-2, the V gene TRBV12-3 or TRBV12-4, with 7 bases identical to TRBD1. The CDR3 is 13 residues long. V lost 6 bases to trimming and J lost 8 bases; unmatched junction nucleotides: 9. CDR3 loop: CASRGDRVGGYTF. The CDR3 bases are TGTGCCAGCAGGGGAGACAGGGTTGGAGGCTACACCTTC.

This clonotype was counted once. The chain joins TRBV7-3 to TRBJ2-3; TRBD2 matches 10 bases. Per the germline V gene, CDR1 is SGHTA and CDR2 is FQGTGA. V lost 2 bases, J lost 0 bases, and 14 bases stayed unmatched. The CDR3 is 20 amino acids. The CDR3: CASSLSASGSSPPSTDTQYF. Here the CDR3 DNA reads TGTGCCAGCAGCTTATCGGCTAGCGGGAGCTCCCCGCCCAGCACAGATACGCAGTATTTT.

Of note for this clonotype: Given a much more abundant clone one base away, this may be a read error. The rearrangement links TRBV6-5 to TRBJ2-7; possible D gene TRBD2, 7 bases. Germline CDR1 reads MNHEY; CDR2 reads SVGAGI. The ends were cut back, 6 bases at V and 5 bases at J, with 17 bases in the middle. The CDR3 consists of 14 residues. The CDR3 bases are TGTGCCAGCAGCTTAATGGGGGAGGGGGACGAGCAGTACTTC. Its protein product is CASSLMGEGDEQYF.

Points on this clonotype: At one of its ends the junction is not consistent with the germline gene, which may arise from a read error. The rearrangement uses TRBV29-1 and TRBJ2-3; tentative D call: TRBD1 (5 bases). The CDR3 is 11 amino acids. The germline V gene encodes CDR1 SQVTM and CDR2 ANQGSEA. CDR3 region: CSGELTDTLYF. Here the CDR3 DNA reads TGCAGCGGAGAACTGACAGATACGCTGTATTTT.

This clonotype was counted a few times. The CDR3 DNA reads as TGTGCCAGCAGCTTGACCGTCGGCAGAAATTCACCCCTCCACTTT. Translated, it gives CASSLTVGRNSPLHF. This chain links TRBV5-8 with TRBJ1-6; D not resolved. Germline loops: CDR1 SGHTS, CDR2 YDEGEE. Deletions cut 1 base from V and 7 bases from J, with 12 bases between. CDR3 length: 15 amino acids.